The 22 T cell receptor beta chains below come from one sample, sequenced in a study of cytomegalovirus exposure and HLA in healthy donors. The primer mix had 60 Vbeta and 13 Jbeta primers. Clones were sequenced by immunoSEQ multiplex PCR, and TCRdb holds only the in-frame ones, with some missing. Here the sample spans around 110,000 clones, 79% being singletons. The sample consisted of PBMCs. Receptors were obtained from a woman between 18 and 29 years old in good health and CMV-seropositive.

This chain connects TRBV27 to TRBJ2-7; possibly TRBD2 for D (5 bases). CDR3 length: 14 residues. Germline assignment: CDR1 MNHEY and CDR2 SMNVEV (reference sequence). The V end lost 3 bases, the J end lost 2 bases, and 11 bases lay between the germline ends. CDR3 sequence: CASSFIGVAYEQYF. The CDR3 DNA reads as TGTGCCAGCAGTTTTATCGGGGTAGCCTACGAGCAGTACTTC.

The gene calls are TRBV5-5 and TRBJ2-7; 7 nucleotides align to TRBD1. This CDR3 contains 15 residues. Per germline, CDR1 SGHKS and CDR2 YYEKEE (reference sequence). V lost 6 bases, J lost 0 bases, and 9 bases stayed unmatched. The CDR3 is CASKTTGTVSYEQYF. The CDR3 DNA follows: TGTGCCAGCAAGACCACCGGGACAGTCTCCTACGAGCAGTACTTC.

This clone was detected only a few times. The chain recombines TRBV9 with TRBJ2-6; D may be TRBD1 (6 bases). The V gene lost 3 bases and the J gene lost 5 bases, with 9 bases spanning the gap. The CDR3 is made up of 14 amino acids. CDR1 and CDR2 (germline): SGDLS, YYNGEE. In nucleotides, the CDR3 is TGTGCCAGCAGCGCACAGGGAAGGGCCAACGTCCTGACTTTC. Protein sequence: CASSAQGRANVLTF.

The chain combines TRBV5-1 with TRBJ2-2; D is possibly TRBD2 (5 bases). The CDR3 runs 16 residues. From germline, CDR1 is SGHRS and CDR2 YFSETQ. V lost 0 bases to trimming and J lost 1 base, with 10 bases between them. The CDR3 reads CASSLEQRLNTGELFF. DNA of the CDR3: TGCGCCAGCAGCTTGGAACAGCGGTTGAACACCGGGGAGCTGTTTTTT.

This clone was seen only once. The chain recombines TRBV9 with TRBJ2-1; 8 bases line up with TRBD2. CDR1 is SGDLS and CDR2 is YYNGEE in the germline V gene. Losses at the gene ends were 4 bases for V and 0 bases for J; bases not matched to a gene: 6. This CDR3 has 16 amino acids. CDR3 amino acids: CASSLSGTSSYNEQFF. DNA for the CDR3: TGTGCCAGCAGCCTTAGCGGGACGAGCTCCTACAATGAGCAGTTCTTC.

In this sample, this clone turned up once. The V gene is TRBV28, the J gene TRBJ2-7, with 7 bases fitting TRBD1. The germline gives CDR1 MDHEN, CDR2 SYDVKM. The CDR3 contains 14 residues. V shed 5 bases, J shed 2 bases, and the junction held 6 bases outside the gene matches. The chain's CDR3 is CASSPPQGTYEQYF. The CDR3 DNA sequence: TGTGCCAGCAGTCCACCACAGGGGACCTACGAGCAGTACTTC. The entire variable domain, with the rest obtained from reference TRBV28 and TRBJ2-7, is as follows: DVKVTQSSRYLVKRTGEKVFLECVQDMDHENMFWYRQDPGLGLRLIYFSYDVKMKEKGDIPEGYSVSREKKERFSLILESASTNQTSMYLCASSPPQGTYEQYFGPGTRLTVT.

The chain recombines TRBV5-1 with TRBJ1-4, with a tentative D call TRBD1 (5 bases). Germline V gives CDR1 SGHRS, CDR2 YFSETQ. V dropped 2 bases and J dropped 7 bases, with 15 bases sitting between them. The CDR3 is 15 residues long. This CDR3 is CASSLMGQTAEKLFF. CDR3 nucleotide sequence: TGCGCCAGCAGCTTAATGGGGCAGACGGCTGAAAAACTGTTTTTT. The whole variable domain, filled in from reference TRBV5-1 and TRBJ1-4, reads KAGVTQTPRYLIKTRGQQVTLSCSPISGHRSVSWYQQTPGQGLQFLFEYFSETQRNKGNFPGRFSGRQFSNSRSEMNVSTLELGDSALYLCASSLMGQTAEKLFFGSGTQLSVL.

This clone occurred once. J is TRBJ1-1 and V is TRBV5-6; a weak D match, TRBD1 (6 bases). V dropped 1 base and J dropped 1 base, with 11 bases sitting between them. This CDR3 has 15 residues. Germline CDR1 is SGHDT and CDR2 is YYEEEE. The CDR3: CASSLRPTGNTEAFF. CDR3 in DNA: TGTGCCAGCAGCTTGAGGCCGACAGGGAACACTGAAGCTTTCTTT. Looking up the rest from reference TRBV5-6 and TRBJ1-1 gives the full variable domain: DAGVTQSPTHLIKTRGQQVTLRCSPKSGHDTVSWYQQALGQGPQFIFQYYEEEERQRGNFPDRFSGHQFPNYSSELNVNALLLGDSALYLCASSLRPTGNTEAFFGQGTRLTVV.

The chain joins TRBV25-1 to TRBJ1-3, with D possibly TRBD1 on 6 matching bases. The V end was cut by 6 bases, the J end by 0 bases, with 12 bases between. The CDR3 has 15 residues. Germline CDR1 MGHDK, CDR2 SYGVNS. This CDR3 reads CASRDSAYSGNTIYF. CDR3 sequence (DNA): TGTGCCAGCAGGGACAGTGCATACTCTGGAAACACCATATATTTT. Full variable domain (outside the CDR3, taken from reference TRBV25-1 and TRBJ1-3): EADIYQTPRYLVIGTGKKITLECSQTMGHDKMYWYQQDPGMELHLIHYSYGVNSTEKGDLSSESTVSRIRTEHFPLTLESARPSHTSQYLCASRDSAYSGNTIYFGEGSWLTVV.

This rearrangement joins TRBV9 to TRBJ2-2; D is unresolved. With 4 bases removed from V and 0 bases from J, the gap between germline ends came to 13 bases. Germline lookup yields CDR1 SGDLS and CDR2 YYNGEE. This CDR3 has 16 residues. This chain's CDR3 is CASSPFGEANTGELFF. CDR3 in DNA: TGTGCCAGCAGCCCGTTCGGAGAAGCGAACACCGGGGAGCTGTTTTTT.

The chain combines TRBV11-2 with TRBJ2-1; D not resolved. V dropped 5 bases and J dropped 3 bases, with 14 bases sitting between them. In germline, CDR1 is SGHAT, CDR2 FQNNGV. There are 15 residues in the CDR3. The CDR3 DNA is TGTGCCAGCAGCACGTGGCGGATCAACTACAATGAGCAGTTCTTC. Amino acid sequence: CASSTWRINYNEQFF.

CDR3 amino acids: CASSFEGTTNYGYTF. The CDR3 DNA follows: TGCGCCAGCAGCTTTGAAGGGACAACTAACTATGGCTACACCTTC. V usage is TRBV5-1 and J usage is TRBJ1-2; weak D call: TRBD1 (6 bases). This CDR3 region has 15 residues. Germline V lookup: CDR1 SGHRS, CDR2 YFSETQ. V lost 2 bases to trimming and J lost 0 bases, with 11 bases between them.

V usage is TRBV18 and J usage is TRBJ2-7, with D maybe TRBD1 (5 bases). V lost 1 base and J 1 base, leaving 11 bases between the germline ends. Germline CDR1 reads KGHSH; CDR2 reads LQKENI. CDR3 length: 15 amino acids. The CDR3: CASSPRGLLSYEQYF. CDR3 DNA: TGTGCCAGCTCACCACGGGGCCTCCTATCCTACGAGCAGTACTTC.

The gene calls are TRBV6-6 and TRBJ1-2; 7 nucleotides align to TRBD1. Looked up from germline, CDR1 is MNHNY and CDR2 is SVGAGI (reference sequence). The CDR3 has 14 amino acids. Germline trimming cut 6 bases from V and 2 bases from J; bases unmatched to any gene: 6. CDR3 loop: CASRLTGPNYGYTF. The CDR3 DNA sequence: TGTGCCAGCAGACTGACAGGGCCCAACTATGGCTACACCTTC.

This clone has more than one count but fewer than ten. The chain joins TRBV7-9 to TRBJ2-7; D might be TRBD2 (8 bases). The V gene lost 5 bases and the J gene lost 5 bases, with 16 bases spanning the gap. The CDR3 consists of 14 residues. CDR1 SEHNR and CDR2 FQNEAQ come from the germline V gene (reference sequence). As DNA, the CDR3 is TGTGCCAGCAGCCCGACTAGCGACAGGGACGAGCAGTACTTC. It is translated as CASSPTSDRDEQYF. The full variable domain, rest sourced from reference TRBV7-9 and TRBJ2-7, is DTGVSQNPRHKITKRGQNVTFRCDPISEHNRLYWYRQTLGQGPEFLTYFQNEAQLEKSRLLSDRFSAERPKGSFSTLEIQRTEQGDSAMYLCASSPTSDRDEQYFGPGTRLTVT.

This sequence joins TRBV7-9 and TRBJ2-1; the match to TRBD2 covers 7 bases. Germline V gene sequence: CDR1 SEHNR, CDR2 FQNEAQ (reference sequence). Germline trimming cut 6 bases from V and 6 bases from J; bases unmatched to any gene: 11. CDR3 length: 15 amino acids. For the CDR3, the DNA is TGTGCCAGCAGTCCTAAATTGCGGGAGTCCAATGAGCAGTTCTTC. It translates to CASSPKLRESNEQFF.

The chain is built from TRBV6-5 and TRBJ1-2; 7 bases are shared with TRBD1. V was pared by 5 bases and J by 5 bases, with 8 bases of the junction left unmatched. Germline V CDR1 and CDR2: MNHEY, SVGAGI. CDR3 size: 14 residues. Here the CDR3 reads CASSPRQGRYGYTF. The CDR3 coding sequence is TGTGCCAGCAGTCCCCGACAGGGTCGGTATGGCTACACCTTC.

This clone showed up just a few times. The CDR3 sequence is CASSATGDGEKLFF. DNA for the CDR3: TGTGCCAGCAGCGCCACAGGGGACGGTGAAAAACTGTTTTTT. J is TRBJ1-4 and V is TRBV9, with TRBD1 identical over 7 bases. The CDR3 runs to 14 residues. Germline CDR1 is SGDLS and CDR2 is YYNGEE. Trimming removed 3 bases from V and 7 bases from J; junction bases left unmatched: 6. Full variable domain (rest looked up from reference TRBV9 and TRBJ1-4): DSGVTQTPKHLITATGQRVTLRCSPRSGDLSVYWYQQSLDQGLQFLIQYYNGEERAKGNILERFSAQQFPDLHSELNLSSLELGDSALYFCASSATGDGEKLFFGSGTQLSVL.

The V and J genes are TRBV15 and TRBJ2-7; 15 positions match TRBD2. Unmatched junction bases numbered 9, after V lost 5 bases and J lost 1 base. Germline V CDR1 and CDR2: LNHNV, YYDKDF (reference sequence). The CDR3 consists of 18 residues. The DNA for the CDR3 is TGTGCCACCAGCGGAGGACTAGCGGGAGGGCCAAGTTCCTACGAGCAGTACTTC. It encodes CATSGGLAGGPSSYEQYF. The complete variable domain, with remaining parts taken from reference TRBV15 and TRBJ2-7, reads DAMVIQNPRYQVTQFGKPVTLSCSQTLNHNVMYWYQQKSSQAPKLLFHYYDKDFNNEADTPDNFQSRRPNTSFCFLDIRSPGLGDTAMYLCATSGGLAGGPSSYEQYFGPGTRLTVT.

This rearrangement joins TRBV6-1 to TRBJ1-2; 7 bases are a match to TRBD1. CDR1 is MNHNS and CDR2 is SASEGT in the germline V gene. After removal of 8 bases from V and 1 base from J, the junction contained 10 bases not matched to a gene. This CDR3 is 15 amino acids long. In DNA, the CDR3 is TGTGCCAGCCTTGGATTAAGACAGGGTAACTATGGCTACACCTTC. This gives the protein CASLGLRQGNYGYTF.

This clone was recorded once. The chain combines TRBV9 with TRBJ2-5, with a tentative D call TRBD2 (6 bases). Germline CDR1 is SGDLS and CDR2 is YYNGEE. There are 17 residues in the CDR3. V was clipped by 1 base and J by 5 bases, with 21 bases between them. The CDR3 reads CASSVTGSWRGDETQYF. Written as DNA, the CDR3 is TGTGCCAGCAGCGTAACGGGATCGTGGAGGGGCGACGAGACCCAGTACTTC.

Regarding this clone: Sequence at one end of the junction differs from germline and may be a read error. The J gene is TRBJ2-1, the V gene TRBV7-9, with D possibly matching TRBD2 (6 bases). The CDR3 totals 13 residues. CDR1 and CDR2 (germline): SEHNR, FQNEAQ (reference sequence). The DNA for the CDR3 is TGTTCCAGCCAGCGGGTGCTCGGGAATGAGCAGTTCTTC. It yields the protein CSSQRVLGNEQFF.